This T cell receptor (beta chain) was retrieved from a study of T cell changes during pregnancy in multiple sclerosis. Some clones are missing from TCRdb's copy, which holds only in-frame ones; the method was immunoSEQ multiplex PCR. The sample carries tens of thousands of clones, roughly 89% recorded once. The receptor comes from a female donor with multiple sclerosis, enrolled in a pregnancy study. Material: CD4+ T cells from peripheral blood mononuclear cells, obtained in the second trimester of pregnancy.

The CDR3 coding sequence is TGTGCCAGCACCTTAAGCCCTGTGGCAGGGGGCTCTGGAAACACCATATATTTT. It yields the protein CASTLSPVAGGSGNTIYF. The chain employs TRBV9 and TRBJ1-3; 7 bases match TRBD1. V was clipped by 6 bases and J by 0 bases; unmatched bases: 15. Germline V lookup: CDR1 SGDLS, CDR2 YYNGEE. The CDR3 has 18 amino acids. The full variable domain, in which reference TRBV9 and TRBJ1-3 provide the parts outside the CDR3, is DSGVTQTPKHLITATGQRVTLRCSPRSGDLSVYWYQQSLDQGLQFLIQYYNGEERAKGNILERFSAQQFPDLHSELNLSSLELGDSALYFCASTLSPVAGGSGNTIYFGEGSWLTVV.